A single sample gave rise to the 2 T cell receptor beta chains below, sequenced in a study of cytomegalovirus exposure and HLA in healthy donors. The PCR had 60 Vbeta and 13 Jbeta primers. Sequencing was performed with immunoSEQ multiplex PCR; in TCRdb, only in-frame clones are kept and a portion is missing. This sample has over 90,000 clones, with around 77% found just once. The sample taken for sequencing was PBMCs. These receptor sequences come from a woman between 55 and 75 years old in good health and CMV-seropositive.

For the CDR3, the DNA is TGTGCCAGCGCCGGACTAGCGGTAAAAGAGACCCAGTACTTC. Its translation is CASAGLAVKETQYF. The chain is built from TRBV25-1 and TRBJ2-5, with 10 bases lining up with TRBD2. The germline V gene encodes CDR1 MGHDK and CDR2 SYGVNS. This CDR3 spans 14 amino acids. Germline trimming cut 8 bases from V and 3 bases from J; bases unmatched to any gene: 6. The full variable domain, its missing parts supplied by reference TRBV25-1 and TRBJ2-5, is EADIYQTPRYLVIGTGKKITLECSQTMGHDKMYWYQQDPGMELHLIHYSYGVNSTEKGDLSSESTVSRIRTEHFPLTLESARPSHTSQYLCASAGLAVKETQYFGPGTRLLVL.

In this sample, this clone turned up a few times. This chain links TRBV5-6 with TRBJ1-3; no clear D gene. CDR1 SGHDT and CDR2 YYEEEE come from the germline V gene. This CDR3 region has 12 residues. The ends were cut back, 3 bases at V and 3 bases at J, with 4 bases in the middle. The CDR3 sequence is CASSSIGNTIYF. CDR3 bases: TGTGCCAGCAGCTCCATTGGAAACACCATATATTTT. Filled out from reference TRBV5-6 and TRBJ1-3, the complete variable domain reads DAGVTQSPTHLIKTRGQQVTLRCSPKSGHDTVSWYQQALGQGPQFIFQYYEEEERQRGNFPDRFSGHQFPNYSSELNVNALLLGDSALYLCASSSIGNTIYFGEGSWLTVV.